The clone carrying this T cell receptor beta chain has at least ten counts. Its target is unknown. These data originate in a study of regulatory T cells in long-lasting Graves disease. Study conclusions and caveats: Sampling was limited to peripheral blood rather than thyroid tissue.

Both iRepertoire HTBI primers and Arm-PCR of CDR3 regions were used to build the TCR beta libraries. MiXCR, applied by TCRdb to the multiplex PCR reads, yields one record per CDR3 protein. The profile shows 620,000 or so distinct CDR3 sequences, about 15% of them singletons. Time point indicated: newly diagnosed GD, antithyroid drugs for less than 3 months. RNA from PBMCs was the source of the TCR library. This same sample was also taken into another study, of T cells in Graves' hyperthyroidism and ophthalmopathy. That source adds: Carried out on the TCR CDR3, a first-round RT-PCR used the HTBI primer set.

Sequenced material: peripheral blood mononuclear cells (PBMCs), taken at new diagnosis, from a patient treated with antithyroid drugs. The receptor comes from a woman aged 25-40 years with Graves disease.

CDR3 DNA sequence: TGTGCCAGCGGGACAGGGCAATACTCTGGAAACACCATATATTTT. Its protein product is CASGTGQYSGNTIYF. V gene TRBV28 combines with J gene TRBJ1-3; 9 bases fit TRBD1. The trim removed 8 bases at V and 0 bases at J, leaving 5 bases unmatched. Germline V gene sequence: CDR1 MDHEN, CDR2 SYDVKM. The CDR3 runs to 15 residues.